This T cell receptor beta chain was observed in a study of cytomegalovirus exposure and HLA in healthy donors. Regarding the study as a whole: CMV antigen specificity of a few CMV-associated chains was confirmed in vitro. A later look showed TCR association rates differing by HLA locus, highest for DRB1 and lowest for HLA-C. Among donors in an Asian-associated ancestry cluster, a later analysis reportedly found fewer N-insertions than the roughly 680-donor mean.

V was pared by 7 bases and J by 5 bases, with 12 bases between. The length of the CDR3 is 13 residues. Germline assignment: CDR1 LNHDA and CDR2 SQIVND (reference sequence). Concerning this clone: Its target is unknown.

Both 60 Vbeta primers and 13 Jbeta primers went into the PCR. TCRdb's table, derived via immunoSEQ multiplex PCR, lists solely in-frame clones and lacks some. The repertoire includes around 100,000 clones, roughly 78% of them detected once, and about 3.4% sits in the top ten. All the people who gave samples were healthy bone marrow donors. The sequence was collected from a woman aged 40 to 49 in good health and CMV-seronegative. The source material was PBMCs. J is TRBJ2-1 and V is TRBV19; D possibly corresponds to TRBD2 (5 bases). CDR3 coding DNA: TGTGCCAGTACCCCGGACTTACACAATGAGCAGTTCTTC. Translating it yields CASTPDLHNEQFF.